A selection of T cell receptor beta chains follows, all from one sample in a study of Japanese encephalitis immunity and Zika vaccine responses. Each CDR3 protein gets one entry after TCRdb re-called the 5' RACE reads with MiXCR. The sample lists 260 or so distinct CDR3 sequences, approximately 2.5% occurring once. The sequences come from antigen-activated CD4+ T cells from blood, cultured, collected during a Zika inactivated vaccine study. The receptors here all came from an adult man who received an inactivated Zika virus vaccine. Each CDR3 is given without its conserved first and last residue.

V: TRBV28; J: TRBJ1-4; CDR3: ASSLVQHNEKLF
V: TRBV5-6; J: TRBJ1-4; CDR3: ASSVRGRREKLF
V: TRBV5-1; J: TRBJ2-2; CDR3: ASSLVLQGSATGELF
V: TRBV28; J: TRBJ2-7; CDR3: ASSLYFAYEQY
V: TRBV19; J: TRBJ1-2; CDR3: ASSPRTGNGYGYT
V: TRBV6-5; J: TRBJ1-2; CDR3: ASSYSIAGNHGYT
V: TRBV6-6; J: TRBJ2-4; CDR3: ASTAGGLAKNIQY
V: TRBV28; J: TRBJ1-4; CDR3: AYSLVQHNEKLF
V: TRBV12-3/TRBV12-4; J: TRBJ1-5; CDR3: ASSLEQGVSNQPQH
V: TRBV11-1; J: TRBJ1-1; CDR3: ASSLEGNTEAF
V: TRBV5-1; J: TRBJ2-5; CDR3: ASSPYDYGGQETQY
V: TRBV2; J: TRBJ1-1; CDR3: ASRRSRAMNTEAF
V: TRBV5-1; J: TRBJ1-1; CDR3: ASSTAPLAGTEAF
V: TRBV6-5; J: TRBJ1-2; CDR3: ASSYGTGHYGYT
V: TRBV3-1; J: TRBJ2-5; CDR3: ASSPRTSGEETQY
V: TRBV4-2; J: TRBJ2-1; CDR3: ASSPIPGLATNEQF
V: TRBV28; J: TRBJ1-1; CDR3: ASPRRADTEAF
V: TRBV3-1; J: TRBJ2-5; CDR3: ASTLPGLEETQY
V: TRBV12-3/TRBV12-4; J: TRBJ2-5; CDR3: ASSSGTGVTQY
V: TRBV12-3/TRBV12-4; J: TRBJ1-1; CDR3: ASSLRMNTEAF
V: TRBV28; J: TRBJ1-2; CDR3: ASSLPGHPNYGYT
V: TRBV4-1; J: TRBJ1-1; CDR3: ASSHETGPRAEAF
V: TRBV28; J: TRBJ2-2; CDR3: ASSFLTSGVGELF
V: TRBV2; J: TRBJ2-7; CDR3: ASSELLASYEQY
V: TRBV12-3/TRBV12-4; J: TRBJ2-1; CDR3: ASSRGRQAYNEQF
V: TRBV9; J: TRBJ2-3; CDR3: ASSVAGSGGAVRTQY
V: TRBV7-8; J: TRBJ2-3; CDR3: ASSLDVAGFHTQY
V: TRBV7-9; J: TRBJ2-1; CDR3: ASRPWTGDRGNEQF
V: TRBV3-1; J: TRBJ2-5; CDR3: ASSQDLGPGATQY
V: TRBV4-3; J: TRBJ1-2; CDR3: ASSQTPTGDDYT
V: TRBV12-3/TRBV12-4; J: TRBJ1-6; CDR3: ASSLGQSQAPLH
V: TRBV6-6; J: TRBJ2-7; CDR3: ASSYGEQRSQY
V: TRBV4-3; J: TRBJ1-4; CDR3: ASSLTGANEKLF
V: TRBV30; J: TRBJ2-1; CDR3: AWSAQSYNEQF
V: TRBV19; J: TRBJ2-5; CDR3: ASREGFGETQY
V: TRBV20-1; J: TRBJ1-1; CDR3: SVRRAVNTEAF
V: TRBV19; J: TRBJ2-7; CDR3: ASSMPGAVSYEQY
V: TRBV24-1; J: TRBJ1-2; CDR3: ATSDPGTNYGYT
V: TRBV5-4; J: TRBJ1-2; CDR3: ASSLGTGAISNYGYT
V: TRBV5-1; J: TRBJ2-5; CDR3: ASSPYDYGSQETQY
V: TRBV5-4; J: TRBJ2-3; CDR3: ASSLGFRTDTQY
V: TRBV6-4; J: TRBJ2-1; CDR3: ASSASIGQTEQF
V: TRBV11-1; J: TRBJ1-1; CDR3: ASSLQGSKAF
V: TRBV27; J: TRBJ2-2; CDR3: ASSSGGTGTAGELF
V: TRBV6-1; J: TRBJ1-6; CDR3: ASSIIGGGNFNSPLH
V: TRBV18; J: TRBJ2-5; CDR3: ASSPIPQETQY
V: TRBV3-1; J: TRBJ2-7; CDR3: ASSPQGGSSYEQY
V: TRBV5-1; J: TRBJ2-3; CDR3: ASSSGLAGFDTQY
V: TRBV29-1; J: TRBJ1-2; CDR3: SVDPHRGGYGYT
V: TRBV4-3; J: TRBJ2-3; CDR3: ASSQDWQGGGGPSDTQY
V: TRBV5-8; J: TRBJ2-1; CDR3: ASSLFAGAVYNEQF
V: TRBV10-2; J: TRBJ2-2; CDR3: ASMWTGTAGELF
V: TRBV7-3; J: TRBJ2-3; CDR3: ASSLGPGADTQY
V: TRBV5-4; J: TRBJ2-1; CDR3: ASSLDRGTYNEQF
V: TRBV5-6; J: TRBJ1-6; CDR3: ASSFVSPRGSYNSPLH
V: TRBV12-3/TRBV12-4; J: TRBJ1-2; CDR3: ASSFAGHPPYGYT
V: TRBV4-3; J: TRBJ2-7; CDR3: ASSQEYRAAYEQY
V: TRBV20-1; J: TRBJ2-3; CDR3: SAQRTSGSSTDTQY
V: TRBV6-5; J: TRBJ1-4; CDR3: ASSPQTTNEKLF